This T cell receptor beta chain was sequenced for a study of T cells in Graves' hyperthyroidism and ophthalmopathy. This CDR3 has 13 amino acids. V was trimmed by 5 bases and J by 4 bases, leaving 12 bases between them. Per germline, CDR1 SEHNR and CDR2 FQNEAQ (reference sequence). What was amplified from RNA transcripts were TCR beta CDR3 regions. First-round RT-PCR of the TCR CDR3 relied on the HTBI primer set. TCRdb itself ran the multiplex PCR reads through MiXCR, one entry per CDR3 protein. The sample lists around 210,000 distinct CDR3 sequences, around 17% occurring once. This clonotype was seen ten or more times.

The origin of this receptor is a woman aged 45-59 years with Graves' hyperthyroidism. The sequencing input was blood. The chain combines TRBV7-9 with TRBJ2-7; either TRBD1 or TRBD2 may fit D (5 bases each). DNA of the CDR3: TGTGCCAGCAGCCGCCGGGACGGTTACGAGCAGTACTTC. Translating gives CASSRRDGYEQYF. Together with reference TRBV7-9 and TRBJ2-7, the CDR3 gives the full variable domain: DTGVSQNPRHKITKRGQNVTFRCDPISEHNRLYWYRQTLGQGPEFLTYFQNEAQLEKSRLLSDRFSAERPKGSFSTLEIQRTEQGDSAMYLCASSRRDGYEQYFGPGTRLTVT.